This TCR beta chain comes out of a study of T cells in tumors after PD-1 blockade. Study details: A subset received ongoing vismodegib 150 mg daily alongside anti-PD-1 therapy.

The V and J ends lost 0 bases and 4 bases, in that order; junction bases with no gene match: 2. Germline CDR1 SGHTA, CDR2 FQGNSA. This CDR3 has 15 amino acids. The method was immunoSEQ multiplex PCR; TCRdb's version includes in-frame clones alone and lacks a portion of them. The sample holds about 20,000 clones; over 75% are singletons and the top ten take 26%. Template: tumor biopsy or peripheral blood genomic DNA, roughly 550-6,500 ng per sample. The receptor was derived from a human donor with basal cell carcinoma. Sequenced material: PBMCs, taken before anti-PD-1 treatment. This chain joins TRBV7-2 and TRBJ2-3; TRBD2 agrees at 9 bases. The CDR3 sequence is CASSLAGGGADTQYF. The CDR3 nucleotides are TGTGCCAGCAGCTTAGCTGGCGGGGGGGCAGATACGCAGTATTTT.